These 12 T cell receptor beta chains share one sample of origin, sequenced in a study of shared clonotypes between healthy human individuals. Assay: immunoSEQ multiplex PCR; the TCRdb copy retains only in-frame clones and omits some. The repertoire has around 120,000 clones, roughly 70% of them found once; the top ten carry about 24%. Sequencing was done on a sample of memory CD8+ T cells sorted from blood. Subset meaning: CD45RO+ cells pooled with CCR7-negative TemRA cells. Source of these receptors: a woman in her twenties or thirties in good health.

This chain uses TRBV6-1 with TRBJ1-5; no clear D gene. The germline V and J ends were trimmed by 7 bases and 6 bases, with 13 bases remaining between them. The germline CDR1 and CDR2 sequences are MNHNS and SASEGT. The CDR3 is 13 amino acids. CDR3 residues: CASKGRWGQPQHF. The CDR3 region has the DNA TGTGCCAGCAAAGGACGGTGGGGTCAGCCCCAGCATTTT.

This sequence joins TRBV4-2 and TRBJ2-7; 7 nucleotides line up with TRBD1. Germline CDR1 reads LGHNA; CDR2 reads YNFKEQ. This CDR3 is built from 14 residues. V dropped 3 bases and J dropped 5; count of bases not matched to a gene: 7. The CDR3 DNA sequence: TGTGCCAGCAGCCAGGCCTTCACAGGGGACGAGCAGTACTTC. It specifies CASSQAFTGDEQYF.

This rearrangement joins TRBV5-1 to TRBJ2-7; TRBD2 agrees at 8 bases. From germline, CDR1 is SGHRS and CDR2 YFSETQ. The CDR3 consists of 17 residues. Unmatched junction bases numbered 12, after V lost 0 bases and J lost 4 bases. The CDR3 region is CASSLAGRSGSRYEQYF. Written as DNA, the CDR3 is TGCGCCAGCAGCTTGGCCGGTCGAAGCGGGAGTCGTTACGAGCAGTACTTC.

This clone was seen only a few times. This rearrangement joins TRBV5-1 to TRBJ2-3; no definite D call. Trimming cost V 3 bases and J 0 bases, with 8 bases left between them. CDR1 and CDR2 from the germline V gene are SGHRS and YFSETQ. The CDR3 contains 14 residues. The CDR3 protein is CASSSRSSTDTQYF. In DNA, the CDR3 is TGCGCCAGCAGCTCCAGGAGTAGCACAGATACGCAGTATTTT.

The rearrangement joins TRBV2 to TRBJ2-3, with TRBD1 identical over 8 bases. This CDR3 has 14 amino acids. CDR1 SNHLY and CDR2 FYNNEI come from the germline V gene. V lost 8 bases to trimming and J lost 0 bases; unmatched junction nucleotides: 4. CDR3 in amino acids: CASGQGLSTDTQYF. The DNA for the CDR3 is TGTGCCAGCGGACAGGGACTTAGCACAGATACGCAGTATTTT.

This chain's CDR3 is CASTENRYGYTF. CDR3 DNA: TGTGCCAGTACGGAAAACCGCTATGGCTACACCTTC. The chain combines TRBV19 with TRBJ1-2; D unresolved. V was trimmed by 7 bases and J by 4 bases, leaving 10 bases between them. This CDR3 is built from 12 residues. Germline V lookup: CDR1 LNHDA, CDR2 SQIVND (reference sequence).

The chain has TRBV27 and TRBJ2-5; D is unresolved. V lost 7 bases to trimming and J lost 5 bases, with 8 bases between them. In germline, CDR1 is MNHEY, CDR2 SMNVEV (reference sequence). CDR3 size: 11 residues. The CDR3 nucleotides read TGTGCCAGCATCTTCGGGGAGACCCAGTACTTC. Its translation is CASIFGETQYF.

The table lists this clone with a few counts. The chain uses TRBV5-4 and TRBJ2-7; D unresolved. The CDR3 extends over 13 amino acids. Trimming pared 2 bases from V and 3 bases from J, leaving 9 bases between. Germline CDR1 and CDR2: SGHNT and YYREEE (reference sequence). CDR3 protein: CASSFRRDYEQYF. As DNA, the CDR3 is TGTGCCAGCAGCTTTCGAAGAGACTACGAGCAGTACTTC.

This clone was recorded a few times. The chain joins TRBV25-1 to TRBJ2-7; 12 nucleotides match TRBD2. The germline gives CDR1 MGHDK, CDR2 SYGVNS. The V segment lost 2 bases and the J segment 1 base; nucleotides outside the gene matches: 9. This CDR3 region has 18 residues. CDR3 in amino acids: CASSEGVTSGRKSYEQYF. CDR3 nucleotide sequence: TGTGCCAGCAGTGAAGGTGTGACTAGCGGGAGAAAGTCCTACGAGCAGTACTTC.

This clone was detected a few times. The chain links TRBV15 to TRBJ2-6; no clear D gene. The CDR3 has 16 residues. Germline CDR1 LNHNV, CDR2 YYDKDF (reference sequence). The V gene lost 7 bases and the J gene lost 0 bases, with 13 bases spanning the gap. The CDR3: CATTKDPTSGANVLTF. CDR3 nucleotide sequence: TGTGCCACCACCAAGGACCCAACCTCTGGGGCCAACGTCCTGACTTTC.

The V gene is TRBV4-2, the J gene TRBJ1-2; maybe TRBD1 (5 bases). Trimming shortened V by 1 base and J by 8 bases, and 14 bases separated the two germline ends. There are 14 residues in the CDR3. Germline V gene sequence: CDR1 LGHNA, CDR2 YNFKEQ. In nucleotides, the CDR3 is TGTGCCAGCAGCCAAGTTATCCAGGGTTGGGGCTACACCTTC. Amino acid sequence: CASSQVIQGWGYTF.

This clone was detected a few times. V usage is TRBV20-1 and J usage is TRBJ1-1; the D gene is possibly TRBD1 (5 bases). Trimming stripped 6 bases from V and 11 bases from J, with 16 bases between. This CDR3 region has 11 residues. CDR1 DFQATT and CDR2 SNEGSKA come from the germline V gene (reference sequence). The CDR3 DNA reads TGCAGTGCCGACAGTATGTCTTCTGCTTTCTTT. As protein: CSADSMSSAFF.